A selection of T cell receptor beta chains follows, all from one sample in a study of blood T cell repertoires in COVID-19. Clones were read by immunoSEQ multiplex PCR, and TCRdb kept only the in-frame ones, dropping some. The sample records 25,000 or so clones, 65% to 90% being singletons. Sequenced: peripheral blood. The receptors were sampled from a man in his 70s with active COVID-19. The CDR3 runs from the conserved cysteine through the conserved F or W. D genes are given only for firm matches. The size field is filled for only some rows; it gives once, few, many or a size class.

CDR3aa | CDR3nt | j_gene | v_gene | abundance | d_gene
CASSYRSSSYEQYF | TGTGCCAGCAGTTACAGGTCTAGCTCCTACGAGCAGTACTTC | TRBJ2-7 | TRBV6-6 | - | -
CASSPRVAGKKTGELFF | TGTGCCAGCAGCCCCCGGGTAGCGGGGAAAAAAACCGGGGAGCTGTTTTTT | TRBJ2-2 | TRBV21-1 | few | -
CAWSRWGGIGVGYTF | TGTGCCTGGAGTAGGTGGGGAGGGATCGGTGTTGGCTACACCTTC | TRBJ1-2 | TRBV30 | few | -
CASTLGRNYGYTF | TGTGCCAGCACCCTAGGGAGAAACTATGGCTACACCTTC | TRBJ1-2 | TRBV3-1/TRBV3-2 | - | -
CASSPQSSYEQYF | TGTGCCAGCTCACCACAATCTTCCTACGAGCAGTACTTC | TRBJ2-7 | TRBV18 | - | -
CASTRADSYNEQFF | TGTGCCAGCACGCGGGCAGACTCCTACAATGAGCAGTTCTTC | TRBJ2-1 | TRBV27 | - | -
CATSDSPAKNIQYF | TGTGCCACCTCGGACAGCCCAGCCAAAAACATTCAGTACTTC | TRBJ2-4 | TRBV19 | - | -
CASSLSGQENEKLFF | TGTGCCAGCAGCTTATCGGGACAGGAGAATGAAAAACTGTTTTTT | TRBJ1-4 | TRBV7-6 | - | TRBD1
CASSLGGLAVNYEQYF | TGCGCCAGCAGCTTAGGAGGCCTAGCGGTGAACTACGAGCAGTACTTC | TRBJ2-7 | TRBV5-1 | - | TRBD2
CASSLGGGSYNEQFF | TGCGCCAGCAGCTTGGGCGGCGGCTCCTACAATGAGCAGTTCTTC | TRBJ2-1 | TRBV5-1 | - | -
CASSVGTAAGQAEQFF | TGTGCCAGCAGCGTTGGGACAGCCGCCGGACAAGCGGAGCAGTTCTTC | TRBJ2-1 | TRBV9 | - | TRBD1
CASSYSGTGQNTEAFF | TGTGCCAGTAGTTATTCCGGGACAGGGCAGAACACTGAAGCTTTCTTT | TRBJ1-1 | TRBV19 | - | TRBD1
CASNPEANYGYTF | TGTGCCAGTAACCCAGAAGCTAACTATGGCTACACCTTC | TRBJ1-2 | TRBV19 | - | -
CASSERGRDETQYF | TGTGCCAGCAGTGAAAGGGGCAGGGATGAGACCCAGTACTTC | TRBJ2-5 | TRBV6-1 | - | -
CAWRREVTDTQYF | TGTGCCTGGAGGCGGGAGGTCACAGATACGCAGTATTTT | TRBJ2-3 | TRBV30 | - | TRBD2
CASSPPGQRGYEQYF | TGTGCCAGCAGCCCGCCGGGACAGAGAGGCTACGAGCAGTACTTC | TRBJ2-7 | TRBV5-4 | once | TRBD1
CASSLSLSTDTQYF | TGTGCCAGCAGCCTGAGCCTGTCGACAGATACGCAGTATTTT | TRBJ2-3 | TRBV11-2 | - | -
CASSPNRGLPDRNTEAFF | TGTGCCAGCTCACCCAATAGAGGACTCCCGGACAGGAACACTGAAGCTTTCTTT | TRBJ1-1 | TRBV18 | once | -
CASSVGQEANYGYTF | TGTGCCAGCAGCGTCGGTCAGGAAGCTAACTATGGCTACACCTTC | TRBJ1-2 | TRBV9 | many | -
CASSPPGVYGYTF | TGTGCCAGCAGCCCCCCCGGGGTCTATGGCTACACCTTC | TRBJ1-2 | TRBV7-8 | - | -
CASSPTGGRGNSPLHF | TGTGCCAGCAGCCCGACAGGGGGTAGAGGTAATTCACCCCTCCACTTT | TRBJ1-6 | TRBV7-8 | few | TRBD1
CATSNIQDSGNTIYF | TGTGCCACCAGTAATATACAAGACTCTGGAAACACCATATATTTT | TRBJ1-3 | TRBV24-1 | once | -
CSARAPYGYTF | TGCAGTGCTCGTGCTCCCTATGGCTACACCTTC | TRBJ1-2 | TRBV20-1 | - | -
CAITQRGADDEQFF | TGTGCCATCACTCAGCGGGGGGCTGACGATGAGCAGTTCTTC | TRBJ2-1 | TRBV10-3 | - | TRBD2
CASSESRTGYNEQFF | TGCGCCAGCAGTGAGTCCCGGACAGGTTACAATGAGCAGTTCTTC | TRBJ2-1 | TRBV10-1 | - | TRBD1
CASSFTATGELFF | TGCGCCAGCAGCTTTACCGCGACCGGGGAGCTGTTTTTT | TRBJ2-2 | TRBV5-1 | - | -
CASSLHRTYGHTF | TGTGCCAGCAGTTTGCACAGGACCTATGGCCACACCTTC | TRBJ1-2 | TRBV27 | once | -
CASSYPVSGGYNEQFF | TGTGCCAGCAGTTACCCCGTTTCAGGCGGGTACAATGAGCAGTTCTTC | TRBJ2-1 | TRBV6-6 | - | -
CASSEGLAGGGDTQYF | TGTGCCAGCAGCGAGGGACTAGCGGGAGGGGGAGATACGCAGTATTTT | TRBJ2-3 | TRBV25-1 | - | TRBD2
CASSGLGGQSYEQYF | TGTGCCAGCAGCGGTTTGGGGGGGCAGAGCTACGAGCAGTACTTC | TRBJ2-7 | TRBV5-6 | - | -
CASSPGQGVTNEKLFF | TGTGCCAGCAGCCCGGGACAGGGGGTGACTAATGAAAAACTGTTTTTT | TRBJ1-4 | TRBV11-2 | - | TRBD1
CASSHIGTSFLETQYF | TGTGCCAGCAGCCATATCGGGACTAGCTTTCTGGAGACCCAGTACTTC | TRBJ2-5 | TRBV3-1/TRBV3-2 | - | TRBD2
CASSTDSNYGYTF | TGTGCCAGCAGCACGGACAGTAACTATGGCTACACCTTC | TRBJ1-2 | TRBV7-9 | few | -
CASGGLRGANVLTF | TGTGCCAGCGGGGGGTTGCGTGGGGCCAACGTCCTGACTTTC | TRBJ2-6 | TRBV9 | - | -
CASSLPNSQGWRNTEAFF | TGTGCCAGCAGTTTACCCAACTCACAGGGTTGGAGGAACACTGAAGCTTTCTTT | TRBJ1-1 | TRBV28 | - | -
CASSPDRATDTQYF | TGTGCCAGCAGCCCCGACAGAGCCACAGATACGCAGTATTTT | TRBJ2-3 | TRBV2 | - | -
CASRSPSGYYGYTF | TGTGCCAGCAGGTCCCCTTCAGGTTACTATGGCTACACCTTC | TRBJ1-2 | TRBV2 | - | -
CASSLDRVTEAFF | TGTGCCAGCAGTTTAGACAGGGTCACTGAAGCTTTCTTT | TRBJ1-1 | TRBV27 | - | TRBD1
CASSPPGVGSYEQYF | TGTGCCAGCTCACCTCCGGGAGTGGGATCCTACGAGCAGTACTTC | TRBJ2-7 | TRBV18 | - | -
CASSQATSGGSPYEQYF | TGTGCCAGCAGCCAAGCGACTAGCGGGGGGTCCCCCTACGAGCAGTACTTC | TRBJ2-7 | TRBV3-1/TRBV3-2 | - | TRBD2
CAWAYGTGSSLHF | TGTGCCTGGGCGTACGGGACAGGGAGTTCCCTCCACTTT | TRBJ1-6 | TRBV30 | - | TRBD1
CASSRQGNYEQYF | TGTGCCAGCAGCAGACAGGGAAACTACGAGCAGTACTTC | TRBJ2-7 | TRBV25-1 | - | TRBD1
CASSGPTGGRTSTDTQYF | TGTGCCAGCAGTGGACCGACAGGGGGCCGAACCTCCACAGATACGCAGTATTTT | TRBJ2-3 | TRBV27 | medium-sized | TRBD1
CATKERERNTEAFF | TGTGCCACCAAGGAGAGGGAGCGAAACACTGAAGCTTTCTTT | TRBJ1-1 | TRBV19 | - | -
CATSAYRGLSEQFF | TGTGCCACCAGTGCTTACAGGGGGCTTAGTGAGCAGTTCTTC | TRBJ2-1 | TRBV24-1 | - | TRBD1
CASSPYGAEAFF | TGTGCCAGCAGCCCGTACGGGGCTGAAGCTTTCTTT | TRBJ1-1 | TRBV7-9 | - | -
CATRAGLSYNEQFF | TGTGCCACCCGAGCGGGCCTCTCCTACAATGAGCAGTTCTTC | TRBJ2-1 | TRBV19 | - | -
CASSRSSGAGAEAFF | TGCGCCAGCAGTCGAAGCTCAGGGGCCGGGGCTGAAGCTTTCTTT | TRBJ1-1 | TRBV4-1 | few | -